This T cell receptor (beta chain) was captured by sequencing in a study of T cells after yellow fever vaccination. A word on this clonotype: The target antigen is unknown.

The authors made TCR cDNA by 5'RACE template switching, adding a universal primer site and UMIs. TCRdb re-analysed the 5' RACE reads in MiXCR, keeping a single row per CDR3 protein. The sample lists approximately 160,000 distinct CDR3 sequences, 9.3% occurring once. Findings of the study overall: Repertoires sorted by FACS could include abundant clonotypes that are contaminants from the bulk population.

The germline V gene encodes CDR1 MNHNY and CDR2 SVGAGI (reference sequence). CDR3 size: 15 residues. The ends lost 5 bases at V and 4 bases at J; junction bases unmatched: 9. This chain joins TRBV6-6 and TRBJ2-5, with TRBD1 identical over 8 bases. Sequencing used CD8+ T cells sorted from PBMCs, obtained 45 days after the yellow fever booster vaccination. This TCR was sampled from a young man who received the YFV17D yellow fever vaccine. The CDR3 DNA follows: TGTGCCAGCAGTCTCCCCGGTACAGGGGGAGAGACCCAGTACTTC. Translated: CASSLPGTGGETQYF.